The rows below give T cell receptor beta chains drawn from one sample of a study of blood T cell repertoires in COVID-19. TCRdb keeps only in-frame clones here, not all; method: immunoSEQ multiplex PCR. The repertoire holds about 140,000 clones, with approximately 87% as singletons. Source material: peripheral blood. The source of these receptors is a woman aged 40-49 years with acute or convalescent COVID-19. CDR3s include the opening cysteine and the closing phenylalanine or tryptophan. Each record gives: clone size, J gene, D gene, V gene, CDR3 DNA, CDR3 protein. D genes are given only for firm matches. Not all rows give a size; the values are once, few, many and, for expanded clones, a class.

abundance: NA
j_gene: TRBJ1-2
d_gene: NA
v_gene: TRBV7-2
CDR3nt: TGTGCCAGCAGCTTATTGTGGGGGCGGAACTATGGCTACACCTTC
CDR3aa: CASSLLWGRNYGYTF

abundance: NA
j_gene: TRBJ1-2
d_gene: NA
v_gene: TRBV6-6
CDR3nt: TGTGCCAGCAGTTACCCGACAGGAGCCACTAACTATGGCTACACCTTC
CDR3aa: CASSYPTGATNYGYTF

abundance: once
j_gene: TRBJ1-1
d_gene: NA
v_gene: TRBV19
CDR3nt: TGTGCCAGCGGAGGTCGGGGTACTGAAGCTTTCTTT
CDR3aa: CASGGRGTEAFF

abundance: NA
j_gene: TRBJ2-7
d_gene: TRBD1
v_gene: TRBV7-9
CDR3nt: TGTGCCAGCAGCCGCACAGGGGGCGGCGGTTCCTACGAGCAGTACTTC
CDR3aa: CASSRTGGGGSYEQYF

abundance: NA
j_gene: TRBJ1-1
d_gene: NA
v_gene: TRBV6-6
CDR3nt: TGTGCCAGCAGTTACTCGGAGGCAGCTTCTGAAGCTTTCTTT
CDR3aa: CASSYSEAASEAFF

abundance: NA
j_gene: TRBJ1-6
d_gene: TRBD1
v_gene: TRBV6-5
CDR3nt: TGTGCCAGCAGTTACTCGGGTAGGCAGGGGGGTTCACCCCTCCACTTT
CDR3aa: CASSYSGRQGGSPLHF

abundance: NA
j_gene: TRBJ1-6
d_gene: TRBD1
v_gene: TRBV9
CDR3nt: TGTGCCAGCAGCGTGGGGGGACAGGGGGCGAATTCACCCCTCCACTTT
CDR3aa: CASSVGGQGANSPLHF

abundance: NA
j_gene: TRBJ2-5
d_gene: NA
v_gene: TRBV29-1
CDR3nt: TGCAGCGTTCTCCCGGGAGCCGCAGGGACCCAGTACTTC
CDR3aa: CSVLPGAAGTQYF

abundance: NA
j_gene: TRBJ1-1
d_gene: NA
v_gene: TRBV5-1
CDR3nt: TGCGCCAGCCGCCGCCGGAGCGAAAGCACTGAAGCTTTCTTT
CDR3aa: CASRRRSESTEAFF

abundance: NA
j_gene: TRBJ2-1
d_gene: TRBD2
v_gene: TRBV15
CDR3nt: TGTGCCACCAGCAGAGCGACTAGCGGGAGAGACAATGAGCAGTTCTTC
CDR3aa: CATSRATSGRDNEQFF

abundance: NA
j_gene: TRBJ2-1
d_gene: TRBD2
v_gene: TRBV6-5
CDR3nt: TGTGCCAGCAGTTACTCGGCGGGAGCGGGGAATGAGCAGTTCTTC
CDR3aa: CASSYSAGAGNEQFF

abundance: few
j_gene: TRBJ2-7
d_gene: NA
v_gene: TRBV6-5
CDR3nt: TGTGCCAGCAAGCGGCCCGGAGGTGGCGAGCAGTACTTC
CDR3aa: CASKRPGGGEQYF

abundance: NA
j_gene: TRBJ2-3
d_gene: TRBD1
v_gene: TRBV2
CDR3nt: TGTGCCAGCAGTCCCGGGACAGGGAATCGAGATACGCAGTATTTT
CDR3aa: CASSPGTGNRDTQYF

abundance: NA
j_gene: TRBJ1-5
d_gene: NA
v_gene: TRBV21-1
CDR3nt: TGTGCCAGCAGCCCGGCGGGGTTCTATAGCAATCAGCCCCAGCATTTT
CDR3aa: CASSPAGFYSNQPQHF

abundance: NA
j_gene: TRBJ1-2
d_gene: TRBD1
v_gene: TRBV30
CDR3nt: TGTGCCTGGAGCGTTCGACTAACAGGGGCTAACTATGGCTACACCTTC
CDR3aa: CAWSVRLTGANYGYTF

abundance: many
j_gene: TRBJ1-1
d_gene: NA
v_gene: TRBV21-1
CDR3nt: TGTGCCAGCAGCAGGCGGGCGCGGGACACTGAAGCTTTCTTT
CDR3aa: CASSRRARDTEAFF

abundance: NA
j_gene: TRBJ1-6
d_gene: NA
v_gene: TRBV19
CDR3nt: TGTGCCAGTAGTATAAGGGACATAAATAATTCACCCCTCCACTTT
CDR3aa: CASSIRDINNSPLHF

abundance: NA
j_gene: TRBJ2-7
d_gene: NA
v_gene: TRBV27
CDR3nt: TGTGCCAGCAGTCCCCTGGTGGCGGTGCCTTACGAGCAGTACTTC
CDR3aa: CASSPLVAVPYEQYF

abundance: NA
j_gene: TRBJ1-5
d_gene: NA
v_gene: TRBV7-9
CDR3nt: TGTGCCAGCAGCGCAGGTTACGACAGAAGCAATCAGCCCCAGCATTTT
CDR3aa: CASSAGYDRSNQPQHF

abundance: NA
j_gene: TRBJ1-5
d_gene: NA
v_gene: TRBV5-8
CDR3nt: TGTGCCAGCAGCTTATCCGTCGGAGGGCCCCAGCATTTT
CDR3aa: CASSLSVGGPQHF

abundance: NA
j_gene: TRBJ1-1
d_gene: NA
v_gene: TRBV13
CDR3nt: TGTGCCAGCAGCCTAGTTCGGGGAGCCTTGAGCACTGAAGCTTTCTTT
CDR3aa: CASSLVRGALSTEAFF

abundance: NA
j_gene: TRBJ1-1
d_gene: NA
v_gene: TRBV6-5
CDR3nt: TGTGCCAGCAGTTTCAGGGTCCGGAACACTGAAGCTTTCTTT
CDR3aa: CASSFRVRNTEAFF

abundance: NA
j_gene: TRBJ2-2
d_gene: NA
v_gene: TRBV19
CDR3nt: TGTGCCAGTAGCGGGTTGAACACCGGGGAGCTGTTTTTT
CDR3aa: CASSGLNTGELFF

abundance: NA
j_gene: TRBJ1-1
d_gene: TRBD1
v_gene: TRBV6-2/TRBV6-3
CDR3nt: TGTGCCAGCAGTGACCGACAGGGTAGAACTGAAGCTTTCTTT
CDR3aa: CASSDRQGRTEAFF

abundance: NA
j_gene: TRBJ2-3
d_gene: TRBD2
v_gene: TRBV3-1/TRBV3-2
CDR3nt: TGTGCCAGCAGCCAAGTGGGCGGGGGGAAAGGGGTTACGCAGTATTTT
CDR3aa: CASSQVGGGKGVTQYF

abundance: NA
j_gene: TRBJ1-3
d_gene: TRBD1
v_gene: TRBV19
CDR3nt: TGTGCCAGTAGGGCACAGGGGGCGAGAGGTACTGGAAACACCATATATTTT
CDR3aa: CASRAQGARGTGNTIYF

abundance: few
j_gene: TRBJ1-6
d_gene: TRBD1
v_gene: TRBV7-3
CDR3nt: TGTGCCAGCAGCTTATTAGGACAGGGGAATTCACCCCTCCACTTT
CDR3aa: CASSLLGQGNSPLHF

abundance: NA
j_gene: TRBJ1-5
d_gene: NA
v_gene: TRBV5-1
CDR3nt: TGCGCCAGCAGCTTGGGCGGGATAAGCAATCAGCCCCAGCATTTT
CDR3aa: CASSLGGISNQPQHF

abundance: NA
j_gene: TRBJ2-7
d_gene: TRBD2
v_gene: TRBV2
CDR3nt: TGTGCCAGCCGGACTAGCGGGACCAATTACGAGCAGTACTTC
CDR3aa: CASRTSGTNYEQYF

abundance: NA
j_gene: TRBJ2-7
d_gene: TRBD2
v_gene: TRBV20-1
CDR3nt: TGCAGTGCTAGTGTGTCTAGCGGGGGGCAACACGAGCAGTACTTC
CDR3aa: CSASVSSGGQHEQYF

abundance: few
j_gene: TRBJ2-7
d_gene: TRBD1
v_gene: TRBV2
CDR3nt: TGTGCCAGCAGTTCAATCGGACAGGGGGCCTACGAGCAGTACTTC
CDR3aa: CASSSIGQGAYEQYF

abundance: NA
j_gene: TRBJ2-1
d_gene: TRBD2
v_gene: TRBV11-3
CDR3nt: TGTGCCAGCAGCTTCGGGACCGGGACTAGCGGGAGTTATGAGCAGTTCTTC
CDR3aa: CASSFGTGTSGSYEQFF

abundance: NA
j_gene: TRBJ1-6
d_gene: NA
v_gene: TRBV7-9
CDR3nt: TGTGCCAGCAGCTCTGGGGACAACCTCTATAATTCACCCCTCCACTTT
CDR3aa: CASSSGDNLYNSPLHF

abundance: NA
j_gene: TRBJ2-1
d_gene: TRBD1
v_gene: TRBV28
CDR3nt: TGTGCCAGCAGCTTGACAGGGCCCTACAATGAGCAGTTCTTC
CDR3aa: CASSLTGPYNEQFF

abundance: NA
j_gene: TRBJ2-1
d_gene: TRBD2
v_gene: TRBV19
CDR3nt: TGTGCCAGTAAAAGGCGGGAGACTAACAATGAGCAGTTCTTC
CDR3aa: CASKRRETNNEQFF

abundance: NA
j_gene: TRBJ1-1
d_gene: NA
v_gene: TRBV28
CDR3nt: TGTGCCAGCAGGAAAGGAGGGAGTAGTACTGAAGCTTTCTTT
CDR3aa: CASRKGGSSTEAFF

abundance: NA
j_gene: TRBJ2-1
d_gene: TRBD2
v_gene: TRBV24-1
CDR3nt: TGTGCCACCAGTGGCGGGAGCTGGAACAATGAGCAGTTCTTC
CDR3aa: CATSGGSWNNEQFF

abundance: NA
j_gene: TRBJ2-5
d_gene: NA
v_gene: TRBV5-1
CDR3nt: TGCGCCAGCAGCTTGACAGGGTGGGAGACCCAGTACTTC
CDR3aa: CASSLTGWETQYF

abundance: NA
j_gene: TRBJ1-5
d_gene: NA
v_gene: TRBV6-5
CDR3nt: TGTGCCAGCAGTCTTACAGATCGTCAACCCCAGCATTTT
CDR3aa: CASSLTDRQPQHF

abundance: NA
j_gene: TRBJ2-3
d_gene: TRBD2
v_gene: TRBV7-2
CDR3nt: TGTGCCAGCAGCTTGGCGGGGGGAGATACGCAGTATTTT
CDR3aa: CASSLAGGDTQYF

abundance: NA
j_gene: TRBJ2-1
d_gene: TRBD1
v_gene: TRBV19
CDR3nt: TGTGCCAGTAGTCCGCCCGGACTGGCCCAGGGGGATGAGCAGTTCTTC
CDR3aa: CASSPPGLAQGDEQFF

abundance: NA
j_gene: TRBJ1-1
d_gene: NA
v_gene: TRBV18
CDR3nt: TGTGCCAGCTCACTACTCGATCAGAACACTGAAGCTTTCTTT
CDR3aa: CASSLLDQNTEAFF

abundance: few
j_gene: TRBJ2-5
d_gene: NA
v_gene: TRBV19
CDR3nt: TGTGCCAGTAGTACACAGGGGCCGGGGGGGGAGACCCAGTACTTC
CDR3aa: CASSTQGPGGETQYF

abundance: NA
j_gene: TRBJ1-1
d_gene: NA
v_gene: TRBV7-8
CDR3nt: TGTGCCACCCTACAGCTGAACACTGAAGCTTTCTTT
CDR3aa: CATLQLNTEAFF

abundance: NA
j_gene: TRBJ2-2
d_gene: NA
v_gene: TRBV9
CDR3nt: TGTGCCAGCAGCTCAGGGACTTCGAACACCGGGGAGCTGTTTTTT
CDR3aa: CASSSGTSNTGELFF

abundance: NA
j_gene: TRBJ1-2
d_gene: NA
v_gene: TRBV27
CDR3nt: TGTGCCAGCAGTTTCGGGGGGGCTGGCTACACCTTC
CDR3aa: CASSFGGAGYTF

abundance: NA
j_gene: TRBJ1-2
d_gene: NA
v_gene: TRBV7-2
CDR3nt: TGTGCCAGCAGCTTAGTCCAGGGTAACTATGGCTACACCTTC
CDR3aa: CASSLVQGNYGYTF

abundance: NA
j_gene: TRBJ1-2
d_gene: TRBD1
v_gene: TRBV24-1
CDR3nt: TGTGCCACCAGTGATTCAGGACAGGGTTTCGGCTACACCTTC
CDR3aa: CATSDSGQGFGYTF

abundance: NA
j_gene: TRBJ1-4
d_gene: TRBD1
v_gene: TRBV5-1
CDR3nt: TGCGCCAGCACGACAGGGAAAACTAATGAAAAACTGTTTTTT
CDR3aa: CASTTGKTNEKLFF

abundance: NA
j_gene: TRBJ1-5
d_gene: TRBD1
v_gene: TRBV6-2/TRBV6-3
CDR3nt: TGTGCCAGCAGTTACGGGACAGGGGTCGGTCAGCCCCAGCATTTT
CDR3aa: CASSYGTGVGQPQHF